These 9 T cell receptor beta chains were all obtained from the same sample, sequenced in a study of T cell repertoires in cytomegalovirus infection. Each CDR3 protein gets one entry after TCRdb re-called the reads with MiXCR. The sample has approximately 190,000 distinct CDR3 sequences, roughly 27% seen once. The source material was PBMCs. All receptors derive from a human donor in good health (CMV status not recorded). Some clones in this sample may be carry-over from other donors' samples.

This clonotype was counted many times. The chain joins TRBV7-2 to TRBJ1-1; D unresolved. V was cut by 5 bases and J by 0 bases, with 4 bases left in between. Germline V CDR1 and CDR2: SGHTA, FQGNSA. This CDR3 spans 12 amino acids. The CDR3 DNA follows: TGTGCCAGCAGCCCGGTGAACACTGAAGCTTTCTTT. Residues: CASSPVNTEAFF.

This sequence joins TRBV5-8 and TRBJ1-5; D is unclear. Germline V lookup: CDR1 SGHTS, CDR2 YDEGEE. CDR3 length: 14 amino acids. V was clipped by 9 bases and J by 9 bases, with 22 bases between them. The CDR3 region has the DNA TGTGCCACCCAGAGGACTCCCGCGGATCGGCCCCAGCATTTT. This codes for CATQRTPADRPQHF. The full variable domain, completed using reference TRBV5-8 and TRBJ1-5, is EAGVTQSPTHLIKTRGQQATLRCSPISGHTSVYWYQQALGLGLQFLLWYDEGEERNRGNFPPRFSGRQFPNYSSELNVNALELEDSALYLCATQRTPADRPQHFGDGTRLSIL.

For this clonotype: A much larger clone differs from this one at a single base, so this may be a read error. The gene calls are TRBV12-5 and TRBJ2-7; weak D call: TRBD1 (5 bases). There are 13 residues in the CDR3. The germline gives CDR1 LGHNT, CDR2 FRNRAP. The CDR3 is CASGDPGAYGQYF. CDR3 bases: TGTGCTAGTGGGGACCCTGGGGCCTACGGGCAGTACTTC.

V gene TRBV7-9 combines with J gene TRBJ2-3; TRBD1 might be the D (6 bases). Germline V gives CDR1 SEHNR, CDR2 FQNEAQ (reference sequence). The CDR3 runs to 15 residues. V lost 2 bases and J 0 bases, leaving 9 bases between the germline ends. CDR3 sequence reads: CASSLWTASTDTQYF. The CDR3 DNA sequence: TGTGCCAGCAGCTTATGGACAGCTAGCACAGATACGCAGTATTTT.

In this sample, this clonotype turned up a few times. The chain carries TRBV30 and TRBJ2-1, with D possibly matching TRBD2 (6 bases). From germline, CDR1 is GTSNPN and CDR2 SVGIG (reference sequence). V was trimmed by 2 bases and J by 5 bases, leaving 10 bases between them. The CDR3 covers 13 residues. As DNA, the CDR3 is TGTGCCTGGAGTACGGGCGGGGACAATGAGCAGTTCTTC. This sequence encodes CAWSTGGDNEQFF.

The table lists this clonotype with many counts. The chain joins TRBV7-9 to TRBJ1-1; D gene unclear. Germline CDR1 is SEHNR and CDR2 is FQNEAQ (reference sequence). V lost 3 bases and J 1 base, leaving 6 bases between the germline ends. CDR3 length: 13 residues. The CDR3 DNA sequence: TGTGCCAGCAGCTTCAGCACGAACACTGAAGCTTTCTTT. It specifies CASSFSTNTEAFF.

As for this clonotype: A read error may be the cause here, since a much bigger clone is one base away. V usage is TRBV7-2 and J usage is TRBJ1-3; D remains unclear. V was clipped by 2 bases and J by 2 bases, with 13 bases between them. Germline lookup yields CDR1 SGHTA and CDR2 FQGNSA. The CDR3 loop spans 16 amino acids. The CDR3 nucleotides are TGTGCCAGCAGCTTATGGACTCCGTGGGCTGGAAACACCATATATTTT. Amino acid sequence: CASSLWTPWAGNTIYF.

This clonotype was seen only a few times. The chain uses TRBV7-2 and TRBJ2-2, with D possibly being TRBD1 or TRBD2 (5 bases each). This CDR3 comprises 12 residues. Trimming cost V 5 bases and J 7 bases, with 8 bases left between them. CDR1 is SGHTA, CDR2 FQGNSA, per germline. CDR3 in amino acids: CASSGGIGELFF. DNA for the CDR3: TGTGCCAGCAGCGGGGGAATCGGGGAGCTGTTTTTT. The full variable domain, completed using reference TRBV7-2 and TRBJ2-2, is GAGVSQSPSNKVTEKGKDVELRCDPISGHTALYWYRQSLGQGLEFLIYFQGNSAPDKSGLPSDRFSAERTGGSVSTLTIQRTQQEDSAVYLCASSGGIGELFFGEGSRLTVL.

This chain links TRBV12-3 or TRBV12-4 with TRBJ1-1; possible D gene TRBD1, 5 bases. V lost 5 bases, J lost 3 bases, and 16 bases lay in between. This CDR3 has 15 amino acids. This chain's CDR3 is CASSLRDPGYTEAFF. For the CDR3, the DNA is TGTGCCAGCAGTCTCCGGGACCCAGGTTACACTGAAGCTTTCTTT.